This paragraph reports one T cell receptor (beta chain). Sequencing was performed with immunoSEQ multiplex PCR; in TCRdb, only in-frame clones are kept and a portion is missing. This sample has about 40,000 clones, with about 85% found just once. The length of the CDR3 is 16 residues. Germline CDR1 SGHVS, CDR2 FNYEAQ. The junction had 5 bases not matched to a gene; V was cut back by 5 bases and J by 5 bases. These data are taken from a study of blood T cell repertoires in COVID-19. The material sequenced was peripheral blood. The chain couples TRBV7-6 to TRBJ2-2, with TRBD2 matching 13 bases. This clonotype was sampled from a human donor in a cohort sampled during active COVID-19. The CDR3 coding sequence is TGTGCCAGCAGCCGGGGACTAGCGGGGAGTACCGGGGAGCTGTTTTTT. It codes for CASSRGLAGSTGELFF.